Listed below are T cell receptor beta chains from one sample, sequenced in a study of cytomegalovirus exposure and HLA in healthy donors. Data came from immunoSEQ multiplex PCR; TCRdb stores just in-frame clones and leaves some out. The sample yields more than 90,000 clones, roughly four fifths seen once. The sequenced material came from PBMCs. These receptor sequences come from a human donor in good health. CDR3s include the opening cysteine and the closing phenylalanine or tryptophan. Each record gives: J gene, clone size, V gene, CDR3 length, D gene, CDR3 DNA, CDR3 protein. D genes are given only for firm matches. Not all rows give a size; the values are once, few, many and, for expanded clones, a class.

j_call: TRBJ2-7
clone_size: few
v_call: TRBV5-6
cdr3_length: 14
d_call: -
cdr3_nt: TGTGCCAGCAATTCAGGGGGGAGGACGCTCGAGCAGTACTTC
cdr3_aa: CASNSGGRTLEQYF

j_call: TRBJ1-1
clone_size: once
v_call: TRBV11-2
cdr3_length: 14
d_call: -
cdr3_nt: TGTGCCAGCAGCTTAATTGTGGGAGACACTGAAGCTTTCTTT
cdr3_aa: CASSLIVGDTEAFF

j_call: TRBJ2-3
clone_size: few
v_call: TRBV25-1
cdr3_length: 15
d_call: TRBD2
cdr3_nt: TGTGCCAGCAGTGACCTAGCGGGAGACTCAGATACGCAGTATTTT
cdr3_aa: CASSDLAGDSDTQYF

j_call: TRBJ2-3
clone_size: -
v_call: TRBV7-2
cdr3_length: 19
d_call: TRBD2
cdr3_nt: TGTGCCAGCAGCTTACTTCTACTAGCGGGGAACATGGGCACAGATACGCAGTATTTT
cdr3_aa: CASSLLLLAGNMGTDTQYF

j_call: TRBJ2-7
clone_size: -
v_call: TRBV10-3
cdr3_length: 11
d_call: TRBD1
cdr3_nt: TGTGCCATTGGACAGGACTACGAGCAGTACTTC
cdr3_aa: CAIGQDYEQYF

j_call: TRBJ2-7
clone_size: -
v_call: TRBV5-4
cdr3_length: 14
d_call: TRBD1
cdr3_nt: TGTGCCAGCAGTTTGGACAGGGACCAACCCGGGCAGTACTTC
cdr3_aa: CASSLDRDQPGQYF

j_call: TRBJ2-5
clone_size: -
v_call: TRBV19
cdr3_length: 13
d_call: TRBD2
cdr3_nt: TGTGCCAGTAGTCCTAGCGGGAGGGAGACCCAGTACTTC
cdr3_aa: CASSPSGRETQYF

j_call: TRBJ2-7
clone_size: -
v_call: TRBV7-6
cdr3_length: 13
d_call: TRBD2
cdr3_nt: TGTGCCAGCAGCCAAGGGACTACTCGGGAGCAGTACTTC
cdr3_aa: CASSQGTTREQYF

j_call: TRBJ1-2
clone_size: -
v_call: TRBV6-5
cdr3_length: 13
d_call: -
cdr3_nt: TGTGCCACCTCACCCCGGGCTAACTATGGCTACACCTTC
cdr3_aa: CATSPRANYGYTF

j_call: TRBJ1-2
clone_size: -
v_call: TRBV19
cdr3_length: 12
d_call: -
cdr3_nt: TGTGCCAGTAGTATGTCGGGGGATGGCTACACCTTC
cdr3_aa: CASSMSGDGYTF

j_call: TRBJ2-3
clone_size: -
v_call: TRBV15
cdr3_length: 16
d_call: -
cdr3_nt: TGTGCCACCAGCAGAGATCCGGCTAGCAAGGCAGATACGCAGTATTTT
cdr3_aa: CATSRDPASKADTQYF